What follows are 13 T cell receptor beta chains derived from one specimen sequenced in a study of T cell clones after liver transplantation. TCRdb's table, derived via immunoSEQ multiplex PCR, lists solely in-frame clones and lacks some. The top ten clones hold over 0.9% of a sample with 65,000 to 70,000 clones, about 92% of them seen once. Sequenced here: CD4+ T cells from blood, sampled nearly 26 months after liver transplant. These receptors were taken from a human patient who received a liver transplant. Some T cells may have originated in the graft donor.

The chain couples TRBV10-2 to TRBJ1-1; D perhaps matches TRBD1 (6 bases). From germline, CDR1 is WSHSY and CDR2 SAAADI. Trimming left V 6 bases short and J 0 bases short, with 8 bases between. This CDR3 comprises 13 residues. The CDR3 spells CASRRDMNTEAFF. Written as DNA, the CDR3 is TGCGCCAGCAGAAGGGACATGAACACTGAAGCTTTCTTT.

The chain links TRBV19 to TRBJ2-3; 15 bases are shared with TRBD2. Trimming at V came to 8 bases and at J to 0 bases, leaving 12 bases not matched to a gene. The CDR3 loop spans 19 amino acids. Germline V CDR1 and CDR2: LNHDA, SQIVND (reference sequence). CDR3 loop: CASAAFGTSGRPSTDTQYF. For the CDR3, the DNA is TGTGCCAGTGCTGCTTTCGGGACTAGCGGGAGGCCAAGCACAGATACGCAGTATTTT.

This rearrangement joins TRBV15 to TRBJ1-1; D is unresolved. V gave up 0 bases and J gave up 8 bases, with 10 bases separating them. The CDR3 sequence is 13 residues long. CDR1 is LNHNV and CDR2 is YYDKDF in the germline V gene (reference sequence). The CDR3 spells CATSRDPQREAFF. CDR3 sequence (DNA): TGTGCCACCAGCAGAGATCCGCAGCGGGAAGCTTTCTTT.

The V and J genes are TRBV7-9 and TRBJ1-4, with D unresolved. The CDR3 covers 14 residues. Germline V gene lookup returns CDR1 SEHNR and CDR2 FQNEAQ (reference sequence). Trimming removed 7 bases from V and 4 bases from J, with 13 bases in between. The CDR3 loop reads CASTLGSYNEKLFF. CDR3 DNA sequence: TGTGCCAGCACCCTCGGGTCTTATAATGAAAAACTGTTTTTT.

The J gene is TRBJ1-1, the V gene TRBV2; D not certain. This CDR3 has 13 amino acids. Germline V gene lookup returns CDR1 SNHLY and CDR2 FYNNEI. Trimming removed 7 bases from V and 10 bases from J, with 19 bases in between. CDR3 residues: CASTVEGGGTAFF. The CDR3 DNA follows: TGTGCCAGCACCGTCGAGGGCGGCGGTACAGCTTTCTTT.

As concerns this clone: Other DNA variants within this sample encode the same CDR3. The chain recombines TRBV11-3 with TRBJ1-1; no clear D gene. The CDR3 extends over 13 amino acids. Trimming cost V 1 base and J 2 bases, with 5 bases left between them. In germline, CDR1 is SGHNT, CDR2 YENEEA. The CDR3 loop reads CASSLGGNTEAFF. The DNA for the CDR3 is TGTGCCAGCAGCTTAGGTGGAAACACTGAAGCTTTCTTT. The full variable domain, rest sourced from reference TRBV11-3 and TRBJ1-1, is EAGVVQSPRYKIIEKKQPVAFWCNPISGHNTLYWYLQNLGQGPELLIRYENEEAVDDSQLPKDRFSAERLKGVDSTLKIQPAELGDSAVYLCASSLGGNTEAFFGQGTRLTVV.

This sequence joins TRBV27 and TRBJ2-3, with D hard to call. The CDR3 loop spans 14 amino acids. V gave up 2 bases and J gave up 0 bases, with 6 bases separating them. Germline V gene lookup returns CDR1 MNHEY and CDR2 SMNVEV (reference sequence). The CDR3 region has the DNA TGTGCCAGCAGTTTACGAATTAGCACAGATACGCAGTATTTT. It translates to CASSLRISTDTQYF.

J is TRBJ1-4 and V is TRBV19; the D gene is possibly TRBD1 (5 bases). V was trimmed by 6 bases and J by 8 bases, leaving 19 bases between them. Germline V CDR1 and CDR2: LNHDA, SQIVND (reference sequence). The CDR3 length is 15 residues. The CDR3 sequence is CASSHLRESGEKLFF. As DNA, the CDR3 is TGTGCCAGTAGCCATCTCAGGGAGTCCGGGGAAAAACTGTTTTTT.

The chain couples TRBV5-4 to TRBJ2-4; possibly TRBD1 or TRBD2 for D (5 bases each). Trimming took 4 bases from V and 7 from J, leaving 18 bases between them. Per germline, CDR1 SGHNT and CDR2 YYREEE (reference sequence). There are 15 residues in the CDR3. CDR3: CASSPGTSLGNIQYF. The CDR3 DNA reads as TGTGCCAGCAGCCCAGGGACCTCGCTAGGGAACATTCAGTACTTC.

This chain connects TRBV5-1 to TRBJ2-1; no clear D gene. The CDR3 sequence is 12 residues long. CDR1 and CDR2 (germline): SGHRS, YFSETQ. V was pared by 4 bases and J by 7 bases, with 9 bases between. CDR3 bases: TGCGCCAGCAGCGACCTCCTGAATGAGCAGTTCTTC. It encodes CASSDLLNEQFF.

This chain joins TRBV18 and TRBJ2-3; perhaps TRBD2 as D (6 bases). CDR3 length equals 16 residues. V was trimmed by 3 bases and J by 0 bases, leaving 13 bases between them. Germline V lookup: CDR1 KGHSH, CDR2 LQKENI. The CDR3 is CASSPTHGTSTDTQYF. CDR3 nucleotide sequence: TGTGCCAGCTCACCGACGCACGGGACTAGCACAGATACGCAGTATTTT.

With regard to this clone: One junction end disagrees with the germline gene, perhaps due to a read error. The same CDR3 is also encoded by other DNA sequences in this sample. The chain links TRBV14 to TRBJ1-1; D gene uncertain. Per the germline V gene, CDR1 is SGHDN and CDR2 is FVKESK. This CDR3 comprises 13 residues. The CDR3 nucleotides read TGTGCCAGTAGCCGTTGGGCGAGGACTGAAGCTTTCTTT. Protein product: CASSRWARTEAFF.

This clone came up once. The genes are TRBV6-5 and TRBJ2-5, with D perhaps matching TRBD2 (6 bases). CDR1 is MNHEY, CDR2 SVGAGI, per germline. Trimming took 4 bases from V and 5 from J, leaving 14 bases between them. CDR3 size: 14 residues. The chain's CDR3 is CASSSTSGGETQYF. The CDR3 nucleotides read TGTGCCAGCAGTTCCACCTCCGGAGGGGAGACCCAGTACTTC.